These 17 T cell receptor beta chains originate from one sample sequenced in a study of T cell repertoires in cytomegalovirus infection. One entry per CDR3 protein, called by TCRdb with MiXCR from the reads. Of under 350,000 distinct CDR3 sequences listed, 8% to 9.5% are singletons. Sample: PBMCs. All receptors come from a human donor in good health (CMV status not recorded). Some clones in this sample may be carry-over from other donors' samples.

This clonotype was counted a few times. V and J are TRBV6-6 and TRBJ1-5, with D possibly TRBD1 on 6 matching bases. Trimming shortened V by 10 bases and J by 1 base, and 17 bases separated the two germline ends. CDR1 is MNHNY and CDR2 is SVGAGI in the germline V gene (reference sequence). The CDR3 covers 15 residues. CDR3 bases: TGTGCCACTAAATGGGAAGGGGGGAGCAATCAGCCCCAGCATTTT. Protein: CATKWEGGSNQPQHF.

J is TRBJ2-2 and V is TRBV10-3, with D possibly being TRBD1 (5 bases). The V end lost 4 bases, the J end lost 0 bases, and 9 bases lay between the germline ends. The CDR3 length is 15 residues. Germline CDR1 and CDR2: ENHRY and SYGVKD. The CDR3 nucleotides are TGTGCCATCAGTGCGGGCAGGGCGAACACCGGGGAGCTGTTTTTT. Amino acid sequence: CAISAGRANTGELFF.

This chain uses TRBV6-1 with TRBJ1-1, with a tentative D call TRBD1 (6 bases). Germline V gene data show CDR1 as MNHNS and CDR2 as SASEGT. V gave up 7 bases and J gave up 1 base, with 10 bases separating them. CDR3 length equals 13 residues. For the CDR3, the DNA is TGTGCCAGCATAACAGGGACGAACACTGAAGCTTTCTTT. Translation: CASITGTNTEAFF.

V is TRBV6-2 or TRBV6-3 and J is TRBJ2-7, with D possibly TRBD2 on 6 matching bases. V dropped 8 bases and J dropped 2 bases, with 13 bases sitting between them. There are 13 residues in the CDR3. CDR1 is MNHEY, CDR2 SVGEGT, per germline. The DNA of the CDR3 is TGTGCCAGCGGGCAGACTAGTACCTACGAGCAGTACTTC. Its protein is CASGQTSTYEQYF.

This clonotype appeared many times. The gene calls are TRBV6-2 or TRBV6-3 and TRBJ2-1; TRBD2 is a possible D gene (6 bases). The CDR3 is 19 residues long. V was shortened by 0 bases and J by 0 bases, with 18 bases between the two germline ends. The germline V gene encodes CDR1 MNHEY and CDR2 SVGEGT. Written as DNA, the CDR3 is TGTGCCAGCAGTTACTCCTTATACGGGGGACCCAGCTCCTACAATGAGCAGTTCTTC. This gives the protein CASSYSLYGGPSSYNEQFF.

This clonotype was seen many times. The chain combines TRBV27 with TRBJ1-2; 7 nucleotides agree with TRBD1. The V and J ends lost 5 bases and 4 bases, in that order; junction bases with no gene match: 13. Germline V gene sequence: CDR1 MNHEY, CDR2 SMNVEV (reference sequence). This CDR3 is built from 16 residues. CDR3 DNA: TGTGCCAGCAGTCACAGGGGTCCCCCCCTAGCCTATGGCTACACCTTC. Translation gives CASSHRGPPLAYGYTF.

The V and J genes are TRBV20-1 and TRBJ2-5, with TRBD2 matching 9 bases. This CDR3 comprises 17 residues. Looked up from germline, CDR1 is DFQATT and CDR2 is SNEGSKA (reference sequence). J gave up 4 bases and V 0 bases, and 12 bases lay outside the gene matches. CDR3 nucleotide sequence: TGCAGTGCTAGAGATATAAGGGCGGGAGGGCTGGGAGAGACCCAGTACTTC. It codes for CSARDIRAGGLGETQYF.

This clonotype was picked up a small number of times. The genes are TRBV15 and TRBJ1-2; D not resolved. The CDR3 runs to 15 residues. With 4 bases removed from V and 2 bases from J, the gap between germline ends came to 14 bases. Germline V lookup: CDR1 LNHNV, CDR2 YYDKDF (reference sequence). CDR3 region: CATSTERGQNYGYTF. CDR3 bases: TGTGCCACCAGCACCGAACGTGGCCAAAACTATGGCTACACCTTC.

On this clonotype: The junction differs from germline at one of its ends, possibly a read error. The CDR3 coding sequence is TGTGCCAGCAGCTTATCTTACGATACGCAGTCTTTT. The encoded protein is CASSLSYDTQSF. This chain uses TRBV7-2 with TRBJ2-3, with unresolved D. The V gene's germline CDR1 is SGHTA and CDR2 FQGNSA. This CDR3 has 12 amino acids. The entire variable domain, with the rest obtained from reference TRBV7-2 and TRBJ2-3, is as follows: GAGVSQSPSNKVTEKGKDVELRCDPISGHTALYWYRQSLGQGLEFLIYFQGNSAPDKSGLPSDRFSAERTGGSVSTLTIQRTQQEDSAVYLCASSLSYDTQSFGPGTRLTVL.

The table lists this clonotype with a few counts. The chain combines TRBV7-2 with TRBJ2-7, with D tentatively TRBD1 (5 bases). The CDR3 has 18 residues. Trimming cost V 5 bases and J 5 bases, with 28 bases left between them. The germline gives CDR1 SGHTA, CDR2 FQGNSA. The CDR3 region has the DNA TGTGCCAGCAGCCTTTGGGGCCCGTTGTCCCAAGTAACCGACGAGCAGTACTTC. This encodes CASSLWGPLSQVTDEQYF.

The rearrangement links TRBV20-1 to TRBJ1-1; D possibly corresponds to TRBD1 (5 bases). Germline CDR1 is DFQATT and CDR2 is SNEGSKA (reference sequence). V gave up 7 bases and J gave up 4 bases, with 13 bases separating them. The CDR3 contains 12 residues. The CDR3 DNA reads as TGCAGTGTTATGCAGGGTGGCACTGAAGCTTTCTTT. Amino acids: CSVMQGGTEAFF.

This clonotype was seen only a few times. The rearrangement joins TRBV27 to TRBJ1-1; D remains ambiguous. The CDR3 has 12 amino acids. V was cut by 6 bases and J by 4 bases, with 9 bases left in between. The germline gives CDR1 MNHEY, CDR2 SMNVEV (reference sequence). CDR3 protein: CASRTYGTEAFF. The CDR3 DNA reads TGTGCCAGCAGGACCTACGGCACTGAAGCTTTCTTT.

This clonotype was recorded at least ten times. The CDR3 coding sequence is TGTGCCAGCAGCTTATCCCGGGGGGTTGTCTCCTACGAGCAGTACTTC. Translation gives CASSLSRGVVSYEQYF. This sequence joins TRBV7-8 and TRBJ2-7, with 7 nucleotides matching TRBD2. The CDR3 is 16 amino acids. The V gene's germline CDR1 is SGHVS and CDR2 FQNEAQ. V shed 2 bases, J shed 0 bases, and the junction held 7 bases outside the gene matches.

Only a few counts were recorded for this clonotype. The rearrangement joins TRBV4-1 to TRBJ2-7, with D maybe TRBD1 (6 bases). Germline CDR1 reads MGHRA; CDR2 reads YSYEKL. Deletions cut 0 bases from V and 4 bases from J, with 13 bases between. This CDR3 has 15 amino acids. The CDR3 here is CASSQERQGLYEQYF. The CDR3 nucleotides are TGCGCCAGCAGCCAAGAGAGGCAGGGGTTATACGAGCAGTACTTC.

This clonotype was counted at least ten times. The chain is built from TRBV7-2 and TRBJ2-3; D might be TRBD1 (6 bases). Germline lookup yields CDR1 SGHTA and CDR2 FQGNSA. This CDR3 contains 18 residues. V was clipped by 1 base and J by 2 bases, with 19 bases between them. The CDR3 is CASSLDPMGALTTDTQYF. In nucleotides, the CDR3 is TGTGCCAGCAGCTTAGACCCCATGGGGGCCCTGACCACAGATACGCAGTATTTT. Supplemented by reference TRBV7-2 and TRBJ2-3, the full variable domain reads GAGVSQSPSNKVTEKGKDVELRCDPISGHTALYWYRQSLGQGLEFLIYFQGNSAPDKSGLPSDRFSAERTGGSVSTLTIQRTQQEDSAVYLCASSLDPMGALTTDTQYFGPGTRLTVL.

This clonotype has more than one count but fewer than ten. CDR3 nucleotides: TGCAGTGCTAGACCAGCGGGAACGGGCGGGGAGCTGTTTTTT. Its protein is CSARPAGTGGELFF. This chain uses TRBV20-1 with TRBJ2-2; 7 bases fit TRBD2. This CDR3 comprises 14 residues. From germline, CDR1 is DFQATT and CDR2 SNEGSKA (reference sequence). V lost 2 bases and J lost 7; bases outside the gene matches: 7.

This clonotype was recorded at least ten times. The V call is TRBV27, the J call TRBJ1-5, with D hard to call. Trimming took 5 bases from V and 2 from J, leaving 10 bases between them. CDR3 length: 14 amino acids. CDR1 and CDR2 (germline): MNHEY, SMNVEV (reference sequence). Written as DNA, the CDR3 is TGTGCCAGCAGTCTACGAATGGGCAATCAGCCCCAGCATTTT. Residues: CASSLRMGNQPQHF.